Below are 28 T cell receptor beta chains sequenced from a single sample in a study of CD8+ T cells in alopecia areata. Investigators isolated RNA and reverse transcribed it into cDNA to act as the sequencing template. Sequencing used immunoSEQ multiplex PCR; TCRdb keeps in-frame clones, though not all of them. The repertoire holds 130,000 to 150,000 clones, with approximately 85% as singletons. Treatment: oral pan-JAK inhibitor, 5-10 mg twice daily. The source material was CD8+ T cells sorted from blood, sampled at week 4, from a patient treated with tofacitinib. Receptor source: a human donor with alopecia areata.

This chain joins TRBV2 and TRBJ2-5, with D perhaps given as TRBD1 or TRBD2 (6 bases each). The V end was cut by 7 bases, the J end by 5 bases, with 14 bases between. This CDR3 comprises 13 residues. CDR1 SNHLY and CDR2 FYNNEI come from the germline V gene. CDR3 in DNA: TGTGCCAGCAAGAGGGGGGCCGGGGAGACCCAGTACTTC. Its protein is CASKRGAGETQYF.

The J gene is TRBJ2-1, the V gene TRBV7-9; the D is unclear. CDR1 and CDR2 (germline): SEHNR, FQNEAQ (reference sequence). The CDR3 extends over 13 amino acids. V was shortened by 2 bases and J by 9 bases, with 11 bases between the two germline ends. The CDR3 here is CASSLKSEIEQFF. In DNA, the CDR3 is TGTGCCAGCAGCTTAAAGAGCGAGATTGAGCAGTTCTTC.

The chain joins TRBV4-1 to TRBJ1-1; D gene unclear. Trimming stripped 3 bases from V and 1 base from J, with 12 bases between. The germline gives CDR1 MGHRA, CDR2 YSYEKL. This CDR3 region has 15 residues. The CDR3 here is CASSHKTNPNTEAFF. Here the CDR3 DNA reads TGCGCCAGCAGCCATAAGACAAACCCGAACACTGAAGCTTTCTTT.

V and J are TRBV7-9 and TRBJ2-5; 8 nucleotides align to TRBD1. This CDR3 region has 14 residues. J was trimmed by 2 bases and V by 5 bases; bases with no gene match: 4. Germline CDR1 reads SEHNR; CDR2 reads FQNEAQ (reference sequence). The CDR3 DNA reads as TGTGCCAGCAGCGGGGACAGGCTTCAAGAGACCCAGTACTTC. Its translation is CASSGDRLQETQYF.

The V gene is TRBV23-1, the J gene TRBJ1-5; D may be TRBD1 (6 bases). TRBV23-1 is placed among ORFs of uncertain function. V shed 6 bases and J shed 7 bases, with 13 bases lying between them. This CDR3 spans 13 amino acids. The CDR3 here is CASSHRESQPQHF. CDR3 DNA: TGCGCCAGCAGCCACAGGGAGAGCCAGCCCCAGCATTTT.

The J gene is TRBJ1-6, the V gene TRBV7-9, with TRBD1 matching 9 bases. There are 14 residues in the CDR3. Germline V gene sequence: CDR1 SEHNR, CDR2 FQNEAQ (reference sequence). V dropped 4 bases and J dropped 7; count of bases not matched to a gene: 2. The CDR3, as DNA: TGTGCCAGCAGCTGGACAGGGGTCAATTCACCCCTCCACTTT. Translating it yields CASSWTGVNSPLHF.

The CDR3 loop is CAWQWAQGAEAFF. Here the CDR3 DNA reads TGTGCCTGGCAGTGGGCACAGGGGGCTGAAGCTTTCTTT. The chain links TRBV30 to TRBJ1-1, with 8 bases lining up with TRBD1. The trim removed 5 bases at V and 6 bases at J, leaving 8 bases unmatched. Germline V lookup: CDR1 GTSNPN, CDR2 SVGIG (reference sequence). This CDR3 is built from 13 residues.

The CDR3 sequence: CATSRDRAGGMDTQYF. The CDR3 coding sequence is TGTGCCACCAGCAGAGATCGCGCAGGGGGGATGGATACGCAGTATTTT. The V gene is TRBV15, the J gene TRBJ2-3; D may be TRBD1 (7 bases). Per the germline V gene, CDR1 is LNHNV and CDR2 is YYDKDF (reference sequence). This CDR3 comprises 16 residues. Trimming left V 0 bases short and J 6 bases short, with 16 bases between.

The rearrangement links TRBV25-1 to TRBJ2-1; D tentatively reads TRBD1 or TRBD2 (5 bases each). V lost 3 bases and J lost 0, with 9 bases in between. The CDR3 has 15 residues. The V gene's germline CDR1 is MGHDK and CDR2 SYGVNS. As DNA, the CDR3 is TGTGCCAGCAGTGACCCAGGGAGCTCCTACAATGAGCAGTTCTTC. This encodes CASSDPGSSYNEQFF. Complete variable domain (other parts from reference TRBV25-1 and TRBJ2-1): EADIYQTPRYLVIGTGKKITLECSQTMGHDKMYWYQQDPGMELHLIHYSYGVNSTEKGDLSSESTVSRIRTEHFPLTLESARPSHTSQYLCASSDPGSSYNEQFFGPGTRLTVL.

The chain combines TRBV4-2 with TRBJ2-1, with a tentative D call TRBD2 (6 bases). Germline CDR1 reads LGHNA; CDR2 reads YNFKEQ. Between the trimmed V and J ends, which lost 0 bases and 4 bases, there was a span of 10 bases. The CDR3 extends over 15 amino acids. The DNA for the CDR3 is TGTGCCAGCAGCCAAGATACGGAGGGATACAATGAGCAGTTCTTC. Its translation: CASSQDTEGYNEQFF.

CDR3 DNA sequence: TGCGCCAGCAGCCCGACCGGGGAGATGGGGTCCTACGAGCAGTACTTC. Protein: CASSPTGEMGSYEQYF. This sequence joins TRBV4-1 and TRBJ2-7; tentatively, D is TRBD2 (5 bases). CDR3 length: 16 amino acids. Per germline, CDR1 MGHRA and CDR2 YSYEKL. The germline V and J ends were trimmed by 4 bases and 1 base, with 17 bases remaining between them.

The J gene is TRBJ1-3, the V gene TRBV7-2; possible D gene TRBD1, 6 bases. Trimming removed 4 bases at V and 3 bases at J, with 16 bases between. CDR3 length equals 16 residues. Germline-derived CDR1 and CDR2 are SGHTA and FQGNSA. The DNA for the CDR3 is TGTGCCAGCAGCTACGTACAGGGAGAGTTTGGAAACACCATATATTTT. Translated: CASSYVQGEFGNTIYF.

The chain recombines TRBV4-2 with TRBJ2-7, with no clear D. Trimming left V 1 base short and J 2 bases short, with 9 bases between. This CDR3 has 14 residues. Germline CDR1 is LGHNA and CDR2 is YNFKEQ. The CDR3 nucleotides are TGTGCCAGCAGCCAAGGGGCAGACCCCTACGAGCAGTACTTC. Translating it yields CASSQGADPYEQYF.

V and J are TRBV5-4 and TRBJ2-3; D uncertain. Germline V gene data show CDR1 as SGHNT and CDR2 as YYREEE (reference sequence). V was trimmed by 2 bases and J by 4 bases, leaving 11 bases between them. The CDR3 sequence is 14 residues long. The CDR3 loop reads CASSFTKTPDTQYF. Here the CDR3 DNA reads TGTGCCAGCAGCTTTACTAAAACTCCAGATACGCAGTATTTT.

CDR3 in DNA: TGCGCCAGCAGCCATCCATTGGGCGCGGAGCAGTACTTC. Amino acid sequence: CASSHPLGAEQYF. V and J are TRBV4-1 and TRBJ2-7; D remains unclear. The CDR3 covers 13 residues. Trimming left V 3 bases short and J 7 bases short, with 13 bases between. The germline V gene encodes CDR1 MGHRA and CDR2 YSYEKL.

The chain is built from TRBV27 and TRBJ2-2, with a possible D match to TRBD2 (5 bases). The V gene lost 2 bases and the J gene lost 4 bases, with 20 bases spanning the gap. The CDR3 is made up of 18 amino acids. Germline V lookup: CDR1 MNHEY, CDR2 SMNVEV (reference sequence). CDR3 residues: CASSLVPLSPGSTGELFF. CDR3 coding DNA: TGTGCCAGCAGTTTAGTACCTCTGAGCCCGGGGAGCACCGGGGAGCTGTTTTTT.

The chain has TRBV7-2 and TRBJ2-1, with D unresolved. The CDR3 runs 15 residues. CDR1 is SGHTA, CDR2 FQGNSA, per germline. V lost 0 bases to trimming and J lost 3 bases, with 9 bases between them. The CDR3 is CASSLALNSYNEQFF. The CDR3 DNA reads TGTGCCAGCAGCTTAGCTCTTAACAGCTACAATGAGCAGTTCTTC.

The chain joins TRBV7-8 to TRBJ1-5, with a weak D call TRBD1 (5 bases). Germline CDR1 and CDR2: SGHVS and FQNEAQ. CDR3 length equals 18 residues. The germline V and J ends were trimmed by 3 bases and 2 bases, with 20 bases remaining between them. CDR3 in amino acids: CASSLKRGVPSGNQPQHF. The CDR3, as DNA: TGTGCCAGCAGCTTGAAAAGGGGAGTTCCAAGCGGCAATCAGCCCCAGCATTTT. The whole variable domain, filled in from reference TRBV7-8 and TRBJ1-5, reads GAGVSQSPRYKVAKRGQDVALRCDPISGHVSLFWYQQALGQGPEFLTYFQNEAQLDKSGLPSDRFFAERPEGSVSTLKIQRTQQEDSAVYLCASSLKRGVPSGNQPQHFGDGTRLSIL.

This chain uses TRBV7-9 with TRBJ1-1; D might be TRBD1 (5 bases). Trimming took 5 bases from V and 0 from J, leaving 16 bases between them. Germline V gene data show CDR1 as SEHNR and CDR2 as FQNEAQ (reference sequence). This CDR3 contains 16 residues. The CDR3 loop reads CASSTHRTLVNTEAFF. CDR3 DNA sequence: TGTGCCAGCAGCACTCATAGGACATTGGTGAACACTGAAGCTTTCTTT.

V gene TRBV11-2 combines with J gene TRBJ2-1, with D unresolved. Germline assignment: CDR1 SGHAT and CDR2 FQNNGV. The CDR3 runs 12 residues. V lost 5 bases and J 8 bases, leaving 10 bases between the germline ends. CDR3 sequence: CASSGSQHEQFF. The CDR3 DNA reads as TGTGCCAGCAGCGGCAGTCAGCATGAGCAGTTCTTC.

CDR3 in amino acids: CASSQLQGTEAFF. CDR3 DNA: TGTGCCAGCAGCCAATTACAGGGCACTGAAGCTTTCTTT. This sequence joins TRBV16 and TRBJ1-1; possibly TRBD1 for D (6 bases). This CDR3 has 13 amino acids. V gave up 1 base and J gave up 4 bases, with 7 bases separating them. Per germline, CDR1 KGHSY and CDR2 FQNENV. Variable domain in full (rest from reference TRBV16 and TRBJ1-1): GEEVAQTPKHLVRGEGQKAKLYCAPIKGHSYVFWYQQVLKNEFKFLISFQNENVFDETGMPKERFSAKCLPNSPCSLEIQATKLEDSAVYFCASSQLQGTEAFFGQGTRLTVV.

This clone was seen once. The V gene is TRBV13, the J gene TRBJ1-1; no reliable D call. Germline CDR1 PRHDT, CDR2 FYEKMQ (reference sequence). V lost 3 bases to trimming and J lost 4 bases, with 15 bases between them. CDR3 length: 15 amino acids. The CDR3 reads CASSFSSGETTEAFF. The CDR3 bases are TGTGCCAGCAGCTTCTCGAGTGGGGAGACCACTGAAGCTTTCTTT.

This chain connects TRBV7-6 to TRBJ1-5, with TRBD1 identical over 9 bases. Per the germline V gene, CDR1 is SGHVS and CDR2 is FNYEAQ. J gave up 3 bases and V 7 bases, and 7 bases lay outside the gene matches. CDR3 length: 15 residues. CDR3 region: CASTPGQGINQPQHF. The CDR3, as DNA: TGTGCCAGCACCCCTGGACAGGGGATCAATCAGCCCCAGCATTTT.

The J gene is TRBJ2-1, the V gene TRBV29-1; no clear D. The CDR3 is 12 amino acids. The V end lost 3 bases, the J end lost 6 bases, and 9 bases lay between the germline ends. CDR1 and CDR2 from the germline V gene are SQVTM and ANQGSEA. CDR3 bases: TGCAGCGTTGAGGCCCCACTCAATGAGCAGTTCTTC. Its translation: CSVEAPLNEQFF.

The chain has TRBV7-9 and TRBJ2-1; D might be TRBD1 (6 bases). Per the germline V gene, CDR1 is SEHNR and CDR2 is FQNEAQ (reference sequence). V was trimmed by 9 bases and J by 0 bases, leaving 15 bases between them. There are 15 residues in the CDR3. CDR3 in amino acids: CASTAGANSYNEQFF. The CDR3 DNA reads as TGTGCCAGTACTGCAGGGGCTAACTCCTACAATGAGCAGTTCTTC.

The chain couples TRBV29-1 to TRBJ2-7; 7 bases align to TRBD2. Per germline, CDR1 SQVTM and CDR2 ANQGSEA. The V segment lost 5 bases and the J segment 0 bases; nucleotides outside the gene matches: 7. This CDR3 is built from 14 residues. The CDR3, as DNA: TGCAGCGTTCTACTAGCGAGAAGCTCCTACGAGCAGTACTTC. Translating it yields CSVLLARSSYEQYF.

The chain is built from TRBV27 and TRBJ2-3, with 10 bases matching TRBD2. Germline values: CDR1 MNHEY, CDR2 SMNVEV (reference sequence). The CDR3 extends over 11 amino acids. The CDR3 sequence is CGSGGAGTQYF. CDR3 nucleotide sequence: TGTGGGAGCGGGGGGGCAGGTACGCAGTATTTT.

V usage is TRBV7-9 and J usage is TRBJ2-2, with TRBD1 identical over 9 bases. V lost 5 bases and J lost 3; bases outside the gene matches: 7. Per germline, CDR1 SEHNR and CDR2 FQNEAQ (reference sequence). The CDR3 has 16 residues. The CDR3 nucleotides read TGTGCCAGCAGCCGATCTAGGACAGGGGACACCGGGGAGCTGTTTTTT. Protein: CASSRSRTGDTGELFF. Full variable domain (remainder filled in from reference TRBV7-9 and TRBJ2-2): DTGVSQNPRHKITKRGQNVTFRCDPISEHNRLYWYRQTLGQGPEFLTYFQNEAQLEKSRLLSDRFSAERPKGSFSTLEIQRTEQGDSAMYLCASSRSRTGDTGELFFGEGSRLTVL.